This TCR beta chain stems from a study of blood T cells in healthy people across ages. Concerning this clonotype: The antigen is unknown.

A second PCR of roughly 7 to 11 cycles used a sample-barcoded 5' primer and a J-beta primer mix. Every cDNA was tagged by a template-switch adaptor with 12 random nucleotides. TCRdb used MiXCR to reprocess the 5' RACE reads, holding one entry per CDR3 protein. The sample records about 1.4 million distinct CDR3 sequences, around 59% being singletons. No fewer than 6 million PBMCs went into each sample. Study-level points and caveats: In long-lived donors, naive CD4+ cell counts and diversity exceeded those of aged donors. Estimated diversity across one million T cells was deemed an underestimate.

In germline, CDR1 is DFQATT, CDR2 SNEGSKA (reference sequence). J lost 4 bases, V lost 5 bases, and 13 bases had no gene match. The CDR3 has 16 residues. The chain joins TRBV20-1 to TRBJ2-3; TRBD2 agrees at 9 bases. Source material: blood. The receptor comes from a man between 18 and 35 years old in good health. The CDR3 protein is CSASTLTSGASDTQYF. The CDR3 nucleotides read TGCAGTGCTTCTACCCTGACTAGCGGAGCTTCAGATACGCAGTATTTT.